This T cell receptor beta chain derives from a study of blood T cell repertoires in COVID-19. Study-level information: Samples taken during acute and convalescent COVID-19 were collected in the United States, Italy and Spain. The cDNA or gDNA used as material had been derived from T cells, B-cell-depleted T cells, or PBMCs.

In the source study's methods: Quantification of nucleated cells was approximated via reference gene primer amplification. Method: immunoSEQ multiplex PCR; TCRdb's copy keeps in-frame clones and lacks some. From that table come the V and J calls and clone size; the DNA was used to work out D and trimming. This table has under 300,000 clones, 75% to 90% appearing once. Trimming pared 5 bases from V and 8 bases from J, leaving 10 bases between. CDR3 length equals 12 residues. Germline V CDR1 and CDR2: SSHAT, FNYEAQ (reference sequence). The receptor comes from a man aged 30 to 45 who had recovered from COVID-19. The chain carries TRBV7-7 and TRBJ2-1; no clear D. The sample taken for sequencing was peripheral blood. CDR3 in amino acids: CASSRNGYEQFF. The CDR3 nucleotides are TGTGCCAGCAGCCGCAATGGCTATGAGCAGTTCTTC.